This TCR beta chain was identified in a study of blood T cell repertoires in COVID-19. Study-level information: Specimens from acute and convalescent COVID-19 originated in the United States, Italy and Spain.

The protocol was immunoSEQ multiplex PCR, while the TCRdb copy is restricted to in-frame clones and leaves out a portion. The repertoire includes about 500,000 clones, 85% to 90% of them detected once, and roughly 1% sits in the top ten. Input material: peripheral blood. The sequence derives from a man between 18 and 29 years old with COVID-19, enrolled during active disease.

CDR3 coding DNA: TGTGCCAGCAGTCCCGGGACTTATACGCAGTATTTT. This encodes CASSPGTYTQYF. The chain employs TRBV11-1 and TRBJ2-3, with D possibly being TRBD2 (6 bases). The germline V gene encodes CDR1 SGHAT and CDR2 FQDESV (reference sequence). The CDR3 is 12 amino acids. Between the trimmed V and J ends, which lost 6 bases and 7 bases, there was a span of 11 bases.